Presented here are 18 T cell receptor beta chains from one specimen sequenced in a study of blood T cell repertoires in COVID-19. Here immunoSEQ multiplex PCR was the method, and the copy in TCRdb shows in-frame clones only, minus some. Found here are 50,000 to 80,000 clones, about 70% of them singletons; the top ten hold less than 6%. Sequencing was performed on peripheral blood. All receptors derive from a human donor in a cohort sampled during active COVID-19.

The V call is TRBV18, the J call TRBJ2-1; no clear D. Trimming cost V 6 bases and J 7 bases, with 7 bases left between them. CDR1 and CDR2 (germline): KGHSH, LQKENI. The CDR3 totals 11 residues. This CDR3 reads CASSQKNEQFF. As DNA, the CDR3 is TGTGCCAGCTCTCAGAAGAATGAGCAGTTCTTC.

There are a few counts of this clone. V is TRBV6-5 and J is TRBJ2-1, with TRBD2 identical over 15 bases. V gave up 6 bases and J gave up 6 bases; unmatched junction bases: 0. Germline CDR1 MNHEY, CDR2 SVGAGI. The CDR3 is 14 residues long. The CDR3 loop reads CASRGLAGGNEQFF. CDR3 coding DNA: TGTGCCAGCAGGGGACTAGCGGGGGGCAATGAGCAGTTCTTC.

This clone was seen ten or more times. The V call is TRBV12-3 or TRBV12-4, the J call TRBJ1-6; no definite D call. Trimming left V 1 base short and J 10 bases short, with 8 bases between. CDR3 length: 13 amino acids. DNA for the CDR3: TGTGCCAGCAGTTTAGGGGAGAGGTCACCCCTCCACTTT. It codes for CASSLGERSPLHF.

The chain employs TRBV19 and TRBJ2-1; D may be TRBD2 (6 bases). The CDR3 has 13 amino acids. The V end lost 6 bases, the J end lost 10 bases, and 16 bases lay between the germline ends. Germline-derived CDR1 and CDR2 are LNHDA and SQIVND (reference sequence). Written as DNA, the CDR3 is TGTGCCAGTAGCCACGGGGGAGTTGGGGAGCAGTTCTTC. This encodes CASSHGGVGEQFF.

The chain links TRBV30 to TRBJ1-6; no clear D. CDR3 length equals 14 residues. The ends were cut back, 0 bases at V and 7 bases at J, with 10 bases in the middle. Germline assignment: CDR1 GTSNPN and CDR2 SVGIG (reference sequence). The CDR3 nucleotides read TGTGCCTGGAGTGTACCCGGTTACAATTCACCCCTCCACTTT. Protein: CAWSVPGYNSPLHF.

The chain has TRBV19 and TRBJ2-7, with D tentatively TRBD2 (6 bases). Germline-derived CDR1 and CDR2 are LNHDA and SQIVND (reference sequence). The germline V and J ends were trimmed by 5 bases and 6 bases, with 11 bases remaining between them. The CDR3 is 12 amino acids. The CDR3 DNA sequence: TGTGCCAGTAGTGTGCAGGGAGGCGAGCAGTACTTC. Protein sequence: CASSVQGGEQYF.

The rearrangement links TRBV5-1 to TRBJ2-1; TRBD1 matches at 8 bases. J was trimmed by 6 bases and V by 3 bases; bases with no gene match: 5. From germline, CDR1 is SGHRS and CDR2 YFSETQ. The CDR3 has 14 amino acids. The DNA of the CDR3 is TGCGCCAGCAGCTCGACAGGGGTGGGCAATGAGCAGTTCTTC. It codes for CASSSTGVGNEQFF.

V and J are TRBV29-1 and TRBJ2-7; 7 positions match TRBD1. This CDR3 region has 14 residues. The germline V gene encodes CDR1 SQVTM and CDR2 ANQGSEA. Unmatched junction bases numbered 9, after V lost 7 bases and J lost 0 bases. This CDR3 reads CSARTGPTSYEQYF. The CDR3 region has the DNA TGCAGCGCGAGGACAGGCCCTACCTCCTACGAGCAGTACTTC.

The CDR3 reads CASRTGEGQDEKLFF. CDR3 DNA sequence: TGTGCCAGCAGAACAGGGGAAGGCCAGGATGAAAAACTGTTTTTT. The gene calls are TRBV6-6 and TRBJ1-4; 7 bases line up with TRBD1. The V and J ends lost 6 bases and 6 bases, in that order; junction bases with no gene match: 10. Germline CDR1 reads MNHNY; CDR2 reads SVGAGI (reference sequence). The length of the CDR3 is 15 residues.

CDR3 protein: CASSLAGTGWAEAFF. CDR3 coding DNA: TGCGCCAGCAGCTTGGCCGGGACAGGCTGGGCTGAAGCTTTCTTT. The V call is TRBV5-1, the J call TRBJ1-1; 8 bases match TRBD1. The ends lost 0 bases at V and 6 bases at J; junction bases unmatched: 7. The V gene's germline CDR1 is SGHRS and CDR2 YFSETQ. The CDR3 is 15 amino acids. The whole variable domain, remainder taken from reference TRBV5-1 and TRBJ1-1, is KAGVTQTPRYLIKTRGQQVTLSCSPISGHRSVSWYQQTPGQGLQFLFEYFSETQRNKGNFPGRFSGRQFSNSRSEMNVSTLELGDSALYLCASSLAGTGWAEAFFGQGTRLTVV.

V usage is TRBV6-5 and J usage is TRBJ2-2, with TRBD1 matching 8 bases. Germline V gene sequence: CDR1 MNHEY, CDR2 SVGAGI. The V segment lost 2 bases and the J segment 5 bases; nucleotides outside the gene matches: 7. The CDR3 runs 16 residues. CDR3 nucleotides: TGTGCCAGCAGTTACCGGCAGGGGGCGTGGACCGGGGAGCTGTTTTTT. It yields the protein CASSYRQGAWTGELFF.

This chain uses TRBV5-8 with TRBJ2-6, with 9 bases fitting TRBD1. V shed 7 bases and J 0 bases; nucleotides not matched to a gene: 5. Germline CDR1 and CDR2: SGHTS and YDEGEE. This CDR3 region has 16 residues. The CDR3 loop reads CASRDRALSGANVLTF. CDR3 DNA: TGTGCCAGCCGGGACAGGGCCCTCTCTGGGGCCAACGTCCTGACTTTC. Variable domain in full (rest from reference TRBV5-8 and TRBJ2-6): EAGVTQSPTHLIKTRGQQATLRCSPISGHTSVYWYQQALGLGLQFLLWYDEGEERNRGNFPPRFSGRQFPNYSSELNVNALELEDSALYLCASRDRALSGANVLTFGAGSRLTVL.

The J gene is TRBJ2-3, the V gene TRBV24-1, with D tentatively TRBD1 (5 bases). V was cut by 3 bases and J by 2 bases, with 8 bases left in between. The CDR3 is 14 residues long. CDR1 is KGHDR, CDR2 SFDVKD, per germline. The CDR3 DNA reads TGTGCCACCAGTGATAGACAGACCACAGATACGCAGTATTTT. Translation: CATSDRQTTDTQYF.

In this sample, this clone turned up a few times. This chain connects TRBV5-5 to TRBJ1-3; possibly TRBD1 for D (6 bases). The germline V gene has CDR1 SGHKS and CDR2 YYEKEE (reference sequence). This CDR3 contains 16 residues. Trimming took off 4 bases at V and 0 bases at J, with 14 bases between the two ends. The CDR3 reads CASSDHRVRSGNTIYF. In DNA form, the CDR3 reads TGTGCCAGCAGCGATCACAGGGTCCGCTCTGGAAACACCATATATTTT.

This clone has only one observation. This sequence joins TRBV11-2 and TRBJ2-3; 7 bases match TRBD2. CDR3 size: 15 residues. Germline assignment: CDR1 SGHAT and CDR2 FQNNGV. The V gene end was trimmed by 1 base and the J gene end by 5 bases; junction bases not matched to a gene: 6. The CDR3 loop reads CASSLGTSGLDTQYF. DNA for the CDR3: TGTGCCAGCAGCTTAGGGACTAGTGGGTTAGATACGCAGTATTTT.

The CDR3 bases are TGTGCCAGTAGTATGGAGGGAGGGGGCAATCAGCCCCAGCATTTT. Translated: CASSMEGGGNQPQHF. The V and J genes are TRBV19 and TRBJ1-5; the D gene is possibly TRBD1 (5 bases). Germline V lookup: CDR1 LNHDA, CDR2 SQIVND (reference sequence). The length of the CDR3 is 15 residues. V lost 3 bases, J lost 2 bases, and 11 bases lay in between.

The chain's CDR3 is CASRVGLVLDKYEQYF. In DNA form, the CDR3 reads TGTGCCAGCAGAGTCGGACTAGTATTAGACAAGTACGAGCAGTACTTC. The chain recombines TRBV2 with TRBJ2-7; TRBD2 agrees at 7 bases. Trimming took 6 bases from V and 4 from J; bases not matched to a gene: 15. Germline V gene lookup returns CDR1 SNHLY and CDR2 FYNNEI. The CDR3 consists of 16 residues.

This clone was detected a few times. This chain uses TRBV24-1 with TRBJ2-1, with TRBD2 identical over 8 bases. Trimming removed 7 bases from V and 0 bases from J; junction bases left unmatched: 1. CDR3 length: 14 residues. Germline V gives CDR1 KGHDR, CDR2 SFDVKD. CDR3 sequence reads: CATRAGASYNEQFF. CDR3 bases: TGTGCCACCAGAGCGGGGGCCTCCTACAATGAGCAGTTCTTC.